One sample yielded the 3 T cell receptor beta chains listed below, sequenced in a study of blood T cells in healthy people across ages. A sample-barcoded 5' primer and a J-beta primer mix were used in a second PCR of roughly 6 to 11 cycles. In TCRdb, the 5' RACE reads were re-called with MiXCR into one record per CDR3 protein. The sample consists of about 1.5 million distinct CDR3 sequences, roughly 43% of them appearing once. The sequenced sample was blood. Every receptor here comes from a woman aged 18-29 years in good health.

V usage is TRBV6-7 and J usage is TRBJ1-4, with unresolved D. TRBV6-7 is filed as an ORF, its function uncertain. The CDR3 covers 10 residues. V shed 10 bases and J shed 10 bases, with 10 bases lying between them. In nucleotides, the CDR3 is TGTGCCAACGGCCTCGGAAAACTGTTTTTT. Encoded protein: CANGLGKLFF.

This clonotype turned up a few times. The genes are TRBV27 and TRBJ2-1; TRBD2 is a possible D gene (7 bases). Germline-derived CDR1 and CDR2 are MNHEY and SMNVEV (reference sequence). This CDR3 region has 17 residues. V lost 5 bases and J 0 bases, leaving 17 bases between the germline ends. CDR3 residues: CASSGGDIRSSYNEQFF. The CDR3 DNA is TGTGCCAGCAGTGGGGGGGACATCCGGAGCTCCTACAATGAGCAGTTCTTC.

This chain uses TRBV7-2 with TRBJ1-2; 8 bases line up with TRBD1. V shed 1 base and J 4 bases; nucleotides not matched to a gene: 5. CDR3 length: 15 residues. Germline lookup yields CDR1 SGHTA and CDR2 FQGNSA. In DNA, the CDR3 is TGTGCCAGCAGCTTAGATTACAGGGGGGGCTATGGCTACACCTTC. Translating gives CASSLDYRGGYGYTF.